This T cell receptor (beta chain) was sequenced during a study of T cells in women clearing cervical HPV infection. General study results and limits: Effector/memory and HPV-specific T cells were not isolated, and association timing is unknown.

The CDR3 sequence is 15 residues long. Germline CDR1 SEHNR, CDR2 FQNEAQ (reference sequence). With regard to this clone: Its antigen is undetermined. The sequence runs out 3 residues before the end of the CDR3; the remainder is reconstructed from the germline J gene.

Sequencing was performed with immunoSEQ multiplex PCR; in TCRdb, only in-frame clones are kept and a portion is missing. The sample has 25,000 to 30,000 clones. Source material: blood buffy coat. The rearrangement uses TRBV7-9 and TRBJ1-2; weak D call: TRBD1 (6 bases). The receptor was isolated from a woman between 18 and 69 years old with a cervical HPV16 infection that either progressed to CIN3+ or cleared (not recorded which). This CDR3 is CASSFEGDDFYDYTF. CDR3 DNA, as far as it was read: TGTGCCAGCAGCTTTGAGGGGGATGATTTCTACGAC.